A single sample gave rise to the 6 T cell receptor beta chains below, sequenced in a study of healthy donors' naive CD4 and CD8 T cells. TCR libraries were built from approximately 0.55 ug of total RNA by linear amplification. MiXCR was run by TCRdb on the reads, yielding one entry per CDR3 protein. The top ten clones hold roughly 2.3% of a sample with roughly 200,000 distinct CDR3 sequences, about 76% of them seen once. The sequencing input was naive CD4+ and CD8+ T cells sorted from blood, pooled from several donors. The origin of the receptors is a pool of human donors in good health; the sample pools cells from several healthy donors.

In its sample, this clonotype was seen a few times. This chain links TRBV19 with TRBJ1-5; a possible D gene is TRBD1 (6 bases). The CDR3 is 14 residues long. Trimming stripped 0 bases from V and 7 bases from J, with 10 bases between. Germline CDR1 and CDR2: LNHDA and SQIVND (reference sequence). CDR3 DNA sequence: TGTGCCAGTAGTATAGACAGGGGTAGACAGCCCCAGCATTTT. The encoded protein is CASSIDRGRQPQHF.

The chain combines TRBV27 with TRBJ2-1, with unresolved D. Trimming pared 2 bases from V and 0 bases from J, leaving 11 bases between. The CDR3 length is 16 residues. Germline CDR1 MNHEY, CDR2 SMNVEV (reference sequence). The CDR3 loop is CASSLVADPSYNEQFF. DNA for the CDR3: TGTGCCAGCAGTTTAGTCGCGGACCCCTCCTACAATGAGCAGTTCTTC.

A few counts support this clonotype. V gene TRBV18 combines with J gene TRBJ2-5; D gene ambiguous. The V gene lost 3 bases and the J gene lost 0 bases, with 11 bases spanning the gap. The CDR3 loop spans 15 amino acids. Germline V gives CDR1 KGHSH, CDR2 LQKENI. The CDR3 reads CASSPLQQNQETQYF. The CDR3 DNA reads TGTGCCAGCTCACCTTTACAGCAAAACCAAGAGACCCAGTACTTC.

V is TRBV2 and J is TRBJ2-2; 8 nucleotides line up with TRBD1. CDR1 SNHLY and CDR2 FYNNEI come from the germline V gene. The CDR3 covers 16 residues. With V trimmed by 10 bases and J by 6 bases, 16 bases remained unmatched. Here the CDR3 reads CAKRPPQGVGAGELFF. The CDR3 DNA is TGTGCCAAACGGCCCCCACAGGGGGTTGGTGCCGGGGAGCTGTTTTTT.

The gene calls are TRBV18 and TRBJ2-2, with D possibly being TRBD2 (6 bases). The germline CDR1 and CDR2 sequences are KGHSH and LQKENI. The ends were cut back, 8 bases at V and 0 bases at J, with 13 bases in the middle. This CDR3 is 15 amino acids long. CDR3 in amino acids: CASIGTATNTGELFF. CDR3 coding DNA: TGTGCCAGCATCGGGACTGCTACGAACACCGGGGAGCTGTTTTTT.

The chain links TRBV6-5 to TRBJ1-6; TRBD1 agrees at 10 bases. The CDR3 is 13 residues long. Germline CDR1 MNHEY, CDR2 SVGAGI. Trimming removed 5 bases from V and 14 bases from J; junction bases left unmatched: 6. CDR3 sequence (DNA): TGTGCCAGCAGTAGACAGGGGGCAGGATCCCTCCACTTT. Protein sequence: CASSRQGAGSLHF.